This T cell receptor (beta chain) appears in the sequencing data of a study of CD8 T cells in ankylosing spondylitis (TCRdb year 2017). About the study as a whole: To find TCR variants linked to disease, the study profiled T cell receptor beta repertoires in ankylosing spondylitis patients and healthy donors. The full study cohort was made up of about two dozen ankylosing spondylitis patients and 108 healthy donors. Samples of peripheral blood were taken, and for ankylosing spondylitis patients, synovial fluid was collected as well.

In regard to this clonotype: Its recognized antigen is unknown. No much larger clone exists at a distance of one base, and base qualities are not known.

Sequences SGHRS (CDR1) and YFSETQ (CDR2) are obtained from the germline V gene. Spanning cysteine to phenylalanine, the CDR3 consists of 17 amino acids. The entry retains the CDR3 DNA only, 51 bases that are in frame from base 1. V trim: 0 bases; J trim: 0 bases; unmatched bases: 0. The sequencing machine was an Illumina HiSeq 2500. Quantitative 5'-RACE with molecular barcodes was the method used to prepare the TCR beta libraries. In the authors' own workflow: To identify disease-linked TCR variants, a new computational method was used, one built on a probabilistic model of VDJ rearrangement. In-frame beta chains were kept once TCRdb had trimmed the public reads at Q25 with fastp and called clones with MiXCR. Each CDR3 protein appears once, grouped with its most common genes and DNA. Here the V and J calls rest on TCRdb's processing, not on the authors' analysis. This sample has a few hundred thousand distinct CDR3 sequences in its table, and over 15% of those were observed once. Approximately 0.97% of the sample rests with the top ten.

On the study overall, not on this receptor specifically: According to the report, matched synovial fluid samples from ankylosing spondylitis patients were significantly enriched for the disease-linked clones. In peripheral blood, the disease-linked clones were found at relatively low frequencies and had a CD8+ phenotype. Some of the motif variants had been reported before in the synovial fluid and blood of reactive arthritis patients, a finding that suggests common disease-initiation mechanisms. A TCR beta motif of about 8 highly homologous amino acid variants appeared characteristic of blood from ankylosing spondylitis patients.

The chain links TRBV5-1 with TRBJ2-1, and 13 junctional nucleotides match TRBD2. Sequenced material: blood, either unsorted or a sorted T cell fraction (not recorded which). This receptor was taken from a male donor with ankylosing spondylitis. For the CDR3, the sequence is CASSLGTSGSSYNEQFF. The bases are TGCGCCAGCAGCTTGGGGACTAGCGGGAGCTCCTACAATGAGCAGTTCTTC.